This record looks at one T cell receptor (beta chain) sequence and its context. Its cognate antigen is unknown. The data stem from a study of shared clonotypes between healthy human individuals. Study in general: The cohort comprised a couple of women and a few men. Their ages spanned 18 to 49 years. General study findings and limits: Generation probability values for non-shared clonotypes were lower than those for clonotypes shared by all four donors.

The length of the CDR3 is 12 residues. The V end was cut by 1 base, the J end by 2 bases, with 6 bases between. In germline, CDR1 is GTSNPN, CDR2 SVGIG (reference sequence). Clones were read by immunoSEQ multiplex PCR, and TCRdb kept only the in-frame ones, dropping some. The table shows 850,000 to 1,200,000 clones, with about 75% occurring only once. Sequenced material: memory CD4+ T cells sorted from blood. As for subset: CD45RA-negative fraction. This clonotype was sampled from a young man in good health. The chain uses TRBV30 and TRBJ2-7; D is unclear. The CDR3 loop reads CAWSDGTYEQYF. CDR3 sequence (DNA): TGTGCCTGGAGTGACGGTACCTACGAGCAGTACTTC.